This TCR beta chain stems from a study of memory CD4+ T cells and cytomegalovirus serostatus (dated by TCRdb to the late 2010s). Describing the broader study: The cohort comprised about 33 healthy Belgian adults, 9 CMV seropositive and some 25 CMV seronegative. CD4+ memory TCRbeta repertoires of a Belgian cohort with known cytomegalovirus serostatus were sequenced in order to replicate a published TCR-based CMV serostatus classifier.

Results and caveats for the whole study, not just this receptor: For predicting CMV serostatus, the median bootstrapped AUC was approximately 0.95 using the original framework and about 0.9 using a US-trained random forest. Only CD4+CD45RO+ memory cells were sequenced, in contrast to the original study, which included naive and memory CD4+ and CD8+ populations. On the Belgian cohort, the classifier based on the original framework reached a median bootstrapped AUC of roughly 0.94, with a 95% CI of 0.76-1.00. The results were interpreted as suggesting that the CMV-associated TCR signature is largely present in the CD4+ memory repertoire. Among the 150 or so previously reported CMV-associated TCRbeta sequences, approximately 67 showed up in the CD4+ memory repertoires, with each one found in between one and five individuals.

Per the germline V gene, MDHEN is the CDR1 and SYDVKM is the CDR2. Trimmed from V: 2 bases; trimmed from J: 15 bases; junction bases lacking a gene match: 18. The CDR3 numbers 16 residues from cysteine through phenylalanine. Only CDR3 DNA is held: 48 bases, read in frame from base 1. Single viable CD3+CD4+CD8-CD45RO+ cells were sorted as memory CD4+ T cells on a FACSAria II. CMV serostatus was determined using a Roche Elecsys assay that detects serum IgG against CMV pp150, pp28, p38 and p52. Once the samples were thawed, total CD4+ T cells were enriched through positive selection using CD4 magnetic microbeads. The samples came from a different study that was designed specifically to examine the CD4+ T cell memory repertoire. Peripheral blood mononuclear cells were isolated and cryopreserved following standard operating procedures; serum was stored at -80 °C. The staining used CD3-PerCP (BW264/56), CD4-APC (RPA-T4), CD45RO-PE (UCHT1) and CD8-Pacific Orange (3B5) antibodies, and Sytox blue was used to exclude non-viable cells.

Genomic DNA was extracted from sorted cells with the Quick-DNA Microprep Kit. TCRbeta DNA was amplified with the immunoSEQ hsTCRbeta kit following the manufacturer's protocol. TCRbeta libraries were sequenced on an Illumina MiSeq instrument. Processing in the source paper ran as follows. After out-of-frame sequences were removed, around 2,200,000 distinct TCRbeta sequences remained, averaging about 61,000 per individual. Each individual was scored using the number of some 150 previously reported CMV-associated TCRbeta sequences that the individual carried and the total number of productive distinct TCRbeta sequences. A beta-binomial model was reimplemented in Python, and scikit-learn random forests with default parameters were trained on data from the US cohort. Classifier performance on the Belgian cohort was summarized as median AUC with percentile confidence intervals calculated over 10,000 bootstrap iterations. TCRdb retrieved this table from immuneACCESS and kept in-frame rearrangements only. Not all clones are present; in checked studies, unresolved V genes account for under half, and no reason is known for the remainder. The DNA gave D and trimming, while V, J and clone size come from that table. The sample table records around 45,000 clones; approximately 82% of these occur just once. The ten largest clonotypes hold approximately 1.8% of the sample.

Concerning this clone itself: Its antigen is not yet known. Per-base qualities were not stored, and no clone one base away is much larger.

The chain is assembled from TRBV28 and TRBJ2-1; the junction holds 8 bases that match TRBD1. This TCR was sampled from an adult in good health and CMV-seronegative. What was sequenced was memory CD4+ T cells from blood. Read as DNA, the sequence is TGTGCCAGCAGTTTAGAGTCCGGGCAGGGGGCCGGCAGGGGGTTCTTC. This gives the protein CASSLESGQGAGRGFF.